This T cell receptor (beta chain) was found in a study of blood T cell repertoires in COVID-19. TCRdb's copy holds only in-frame clones and misses some; the assay was immunoSEQ multiplex PCR. Altogether around 70,000 clones are present, roughly 80% being singletons, with the ten largest covering 4% to 5.5%. Sequencing was performed on peripheral blood. The origin of this receptor is a woman older than 75 with active or convalescent COVID-19.

In nucleotides, the CDR3 is TGTGCCAGCAGCCATAGAGCAGGTCAGTTCTTC. This translates into CASSHRAGQFF. V and J are TRBV3-1 (or the pseudogene TRBV3-2) and TRBJ2-1; no clear D gene. The CDR3 extends over 11 amino acids. Germline CDR1 reads LGHDT; CDR2 reads YNNKEL (reference sequence). V was pared by 3 bases and J by 13 bases, with 10 bases between.